These 23 T cell receptor beta chains were sequenced from one sample in a study of blood T cell repertoires in COVID-19. Here immunoSEQ multiplex PCR was the method, and the copy in TCRdb shows in-frame clones only, minus some. This table holds under 95,000 clones, more than 80% found once. Sequenced sample: peripheral blood. The source of these receptors is a woman at least 80 years old with acute or convalescent COVID-19.

The J gene is TRBJ2-7, the V gene TRBV5-1, with D perhaps TRBD2 (6 bases). Trimming pared 0 bases from V and 8 bases from J, leaving 12 bases between. Germline CDR1 is SGHRS and CDR2 is YFSETQ. The CDR3 loop spans 13 amino acids. CDR3 region: CASSLEFGGKQYF. CDR3 DNA sequence: TGCGCCAGCAGCTTGGAGTTTGGGGGGAAGCAGTACTTC.

The chain is built from TRBV19 and TRBJ2-2, with 8 bases lining up with TRBD2. The CDR3 has 15 residues. J was trimmed by 7 bases and V by 5 bases; bases with no gene match: 9. CDR1 and CDR2 from the germline V gene are LNHDA and SQIVND (reference sequence). The CDR3 spells CASSQRESGGGELFF. The CDR3 region has the DNA TGTGCCAGTAGTCAACGGGAGAGCGGGGGCGGGGAGCTGTTTTTT.

The gene calls are TRBV27 and TRBJ2-7; 8 positions agree with TRBD1. The CDR3 is 16 amino acids. Germline CDR1 is MNHEY and CDR2 is SMNVEV (reference sequence). V was pared by 4 bases and J by 0 bases, with 8 bases of the junction left unmatched. CDR3 sequence reads: CASSSSGTGFSYEQYF. CDR3 bases: TGTGCCAGCAGTTCCTCCGGGACAGGCTTCTCCTACGAGCAGTACTTC.

The gene calls are TRBV7-3 and TRBJ2-1, with a possible D match to TRBD1 (5 bases). Trimming shortened V by 3 bases and J by 2 bases, and 11 bases separated the two germline ends. This CDR3 spans 15 amino acids. Per the germline V gene, CDR1 is SGHTA and CDR2 is FQGTGA. The CDR3 region has the DNA TGTGCCAGCAGCTTTACAGGTGGGACCTACAATGAGCAGTTCTTC. Its translation: CASSFTGGTYNEQFF. Combining the CDR3 with reference TRBV7-3 and TRBJ2-1 gives the whole variable domain GAGVSQTPSNKVTEKGKYVELRCDPISGHTALYWYRQSLGQGPEFLIYFQGTGAADDSGLPNDRFFAVRPEGSVSTLKIQRTERGDSAVYLCASSFTGGTYNEQFFGPGTRLTVL.

Only one count was recorded for this clone. This chain connects TRBV6-5 to TRBJ2-7; no clear D gene. This CDR3 spans 13 amino acids. CDR1 is MNHEY, CDR2 SVGAGI, per germline. Trimming took 6 bases from V and 2 from J, leaving 11 bases between them. The CDR3 sequence is CASRGPLAYEQYF. In DNA form, the CDR3 reads TGTGCCAGCAGGGGCCCCTTGGCCTACGAGCAGTACTTC.

The V gene is TRBV6-6, the J gene TRBJ1-2, with 8 positions matching TRBD1. CDR3 length: 15 residues. V gave up 2 bases and J gave up 4 bases; unmatched junction bases: 6. Looked up from germline, CDR1 is MNHNY and CDR2 is SVGAGI (reference sequence). The CDR3 bases are TGTGCCAGCAGTTACCCCCTTGGACAGGGCTATGGCTACACCTTC. It specifies CASSYPLGQGYGYTF.

This chain links TRBV28 with TRBJ2-3; 12 nucleotides align to TRBD1. CDR1 and CDR2 (germline): MDHEN, SYDVKM. With V trimmed by 5 bases and J by 5 bases, 8 bases remained unmatched. The CDR3 loop spans 16 amino acids. CDR3 DNA sequence: TGTGCCAGCAGTCCCGGGGACAGGGGGCAGGGAGATACGCAGTATTTT. Amino acid sequence: CASSPGDRGQGDTQYF. Filled out from reference TRBV28 and TRBJ2-3, the complete variable domain reads DVKVTQSSRYLVKRTGEKVFLECVQDMDHENMFWYRQDPGLGLRLIYFSYDVKMKEKGDIPEGYSVSREKKERFSLILESASTNQTSMYLCASSPGDRGQGDTQYFGPGTRLTVL.

The CDR3 region has the DNA TGTGCCATCAGCAGGGACAGGGGCACTGAAGCTTTCTTT. Amino acid sequence: CAISRDRGTEAFF. The gene calls are TRBV10-3 and TRBJ1-1; 10 bases fit TRBD1. The V segment lost 6 bases and the J segment 4 bases; nucleotides outside the gene matches: 2. The CDR3 has 13 amino acids. CDR1 is ENHRY and CDR2 is SYGVKD in the germline V gene.

In this sample, this clone turned up a few times. This chain uses TRBV28 with TRBJ2-7; TRBD1 matches at 10 bases. Trimming cost V 6 bases and J 3 bases; bases outside gene matches: 5. Looked up from germline, CDR1 is MDHEN and CDR2 is SYDVKM. The CDR3 sequence is 14 residues long. This CDR3 reads CASRGQGPDYEQYF. CDR3 sequence (DNA): TGTGCCAGCAGGGGACAGGGGCCCGACTACGAGCAGTACTTC.

This chain joins TRBV2 and TRBJ1-1; no definite D call. This CDR3 comprises 12 residues. Trimming left V 2 bases short and J 7 bases short, with 8 bases between. From germline, CDR1 is SNHLY and CDR2 FYNNEI. CDR3 in DNA: TGTGCCAGCAGTGAATCCCGAGATGAAGCTTTCTTT. Its translation is CASSESRDEAFF.

Only one count was recorded for this clone. The genes are TRBV7-9 and TRBJ1-2; possible D gene TRBD1, 6 bases. CDR3 size: 13 residues. V shed 1 base and J shed 8 bases, with 11 bases lying between them. Germline values: CDR1 SEHNR, CDR2 FQNEAQ (reference sequence). The CDR3 sequence: CASSLGTDRGYTF. For the CDR3, the DNA is TGTGCCAGCAGCTTAGGGACAGATAGGGGCTACACCTTC.

The chain carries TRBV19 and TRBJ2-7, with 9 bases aligning to TRBD1. The CDR3 spans 14 residues. The V and J ends lost 3 bases and 5 bases, in that order; junction bases with no gene match: 5. Per germline, CDR1 LNHDA and CDR2 SQIVND (reference sequence). The CDR3 loop reads CASSIGTGKNEQYF. In nucleotides, the CDR3 is TGTGCCAGTAGTATTGGGACAGGGAAAAACGAGCAGTACTTC.

This chain joins TRBV12-3 or TRBV12-4 and TRBJ1-3; no definite D call. V shed 8 bases and J shed 4 bases, with 3 bases lying between them. This CDR3 comprises 10 residues. The DNA of the CDR3 is TGTGCCAGCCGGGGAAACACCATATATTTT. This sequence encodes CASRGNTIYF.

This chain uses TRBV7-2 with TRBJ2-2; 10 bases agree with TRBD1. Germline-derived CDR1 and CDR2 are SGHTA and FQGNSA. V was pared by 8 bases and J by 4 bases, with 4 bases of the junction left unmatched. This CDR3 spans 14 amino acids. In DNA form, the CDR3 reads TGTGCCAGCGGACGGGACAGGGGCACCGGGGAGCTGTTTTTT. Encoded protein: CASGRDRGTGELFF.

The gene calls are TRBV30 and TRBJ2-5; D is perhaps TRBD1 (6 bases). Looked up from germline, CDR1 is GTSNPN and CDR2 is SVGIG (reference sequence). The CDR3 covers 14 residues. Between the trimmed V and J ends, which lost 3 bases and 5 bases, there was a span of 16 bases. DNA for the CDR3: TGTGCCTGGAGGGGACCAGGGGCGTTGGAGACCCAGTACTTC. Translating it yields CAWRGPGALETQYF.

This clone occurred a few times. The genes are TRBV3-1 (or the pseudogene TRBV3-2) and TRBJ1-2, with 8 bases that match TRBD1. The ends lost 4 bases at V and 4 bases at J; junction bases unmatched: 8. The CDR3 has 15 residues. Germline V gene data show CDR1 as LGHDT and CDR2 as YNNKEL (reference sequence). The CDR3 spells CASSPTFTGGYGYTF. CDR3 coding DNA: TGTGCCAGCAGCCCAACATTCACAGGGGGCTATGGCTACACCTTC.

This chain links TRBV7-9 with TRBJ2-1; 12 nucleotides agree with TRBD2. The germline gives CDR1 SEHNR, CDR2 FQNEAQ (reference sequence). The CDR3 contains 13 residues. V was clipped by 8 bases and J by 10 bases; unmatched bases: 6. CDR3 bases: TGTGCCAGCCGACTAGCGGGAGCACGCGAGCAGTTCTTC. The encoded protein is CASRLAGAREQFF.

Points on this clone: The junction does not match germline at one end; this may be a read error. V gene TRBV6-5 combines with J gene TRBJ1-1; a weak D match, TRBD1 (5 bases). There are 14 residues in the CDR3. The germline V gene encodes CDR1 MNHEY and CDR2 SVGAGI. This CDR3 is CASRQAGTGAETFF. CDR3 nucleotide sequence: TGTGCCAGCAGACAGGCCGGTACCGGAGCTGAAACTTTCTTT.

The chain links TRBV30 to TRBJ1-5; no clear D gene. Trimming shortened V by 0 bases and J by 0 bases, and 15 bases separated the two germline ends. Per the germline V gene, CDR1 is GTSNPN and CDR2 is SVGIG (reference sequence). The CDR3 extends over 17 amino acids. CDR3 amino acids: CAWSVHGFGDSNQPQHF. The DNA for the CDR3 is TGTGCCTGGAGTGTACATGGGTTCGGGGATAGCAATCAGCCCCAGCATTTT.

The J gene is TRBJ2-3, the V gene TRBV5-1; tentatively, D is TRBD1 (6 bases). Germline V lookup: CDR1 SGHRS, CDR2 YFSETQ. The CDR3 loop spans 17 amino acids. V lost 1 base and J 0 bases, leaving 15 bases between the germline ends. Here the CDR3 DNA reads TGCGCCAGCAGCTTGTCAGGGGTCCATACTAGCACAGATACGCAGTATTTT. Encoded protein: CASSLSGVHTSTDTQYF.

The rearrangement uses TRBV21-1 and TRBJ2-3; the table's D call, TRBD2, was not checked against the DNA. TRBV21-1 counts as a pseudogene. CDR3 length: 15 residues. The CDR3 DNA sequence: TGTGCCAGCAACGACAACGGGACTCACACAGATACGCAGTATTTT. The encoded protein is CASNDNGTHTDTQYF.

The CDR3 DNA follows: TGTGCCATCAGTGAATTTGGGACAGGGGCCAACACCGGGGAGCTGTTTTTT. As protein: CAISEFGTGANTGELFF. The chain carries TRBV10-3 and TRBJ2-2; 10 bases are a match to TRBD1. Germline V CDR1 and CDR2: ENHRY, SYGVKD. The CDR3 spans 17 residues. V shed 3 bases and J 2 bases; nucleotides not matched to a gene: 6.

The chain is built from TRBV6-5 and TRBJ2-6, with TRBD2 as a possible D gene (5 bases). Trimming stripped 5 bases from V and 0 bases from J, with 8 bases between. CDR1 is MNHEY and CDR2 is SVGAGI in the germline V gene. The CDR3 sequence is 15 residues long. The CDR3 bases are TGTGCCAGCAGTACGGACTTCTCTGGGGCCAACGTCCTGACTTTC. Encoded protein: CASSTDFSGANVLTF.